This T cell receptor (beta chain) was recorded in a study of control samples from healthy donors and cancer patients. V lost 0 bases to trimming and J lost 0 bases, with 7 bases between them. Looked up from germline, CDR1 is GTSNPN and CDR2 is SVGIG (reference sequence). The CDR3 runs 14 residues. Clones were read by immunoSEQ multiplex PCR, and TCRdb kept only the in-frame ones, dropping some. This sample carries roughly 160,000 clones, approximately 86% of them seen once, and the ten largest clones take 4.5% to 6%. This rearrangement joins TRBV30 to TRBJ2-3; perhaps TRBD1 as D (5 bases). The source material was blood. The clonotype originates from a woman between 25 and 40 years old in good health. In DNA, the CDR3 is TGTGCCTGGAGTGTACAGGACAGCACAGATACGCAGTATTTT. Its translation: CAWSVQDSTDTQYF.